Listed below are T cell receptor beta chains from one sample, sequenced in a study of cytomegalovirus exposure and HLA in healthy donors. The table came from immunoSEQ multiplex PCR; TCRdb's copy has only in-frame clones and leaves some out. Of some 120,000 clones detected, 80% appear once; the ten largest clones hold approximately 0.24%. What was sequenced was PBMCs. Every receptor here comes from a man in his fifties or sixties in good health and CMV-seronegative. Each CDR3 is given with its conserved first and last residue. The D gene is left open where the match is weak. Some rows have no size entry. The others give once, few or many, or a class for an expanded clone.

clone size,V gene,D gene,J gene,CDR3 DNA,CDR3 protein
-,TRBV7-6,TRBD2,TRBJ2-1,TGTGCCAGCAGCTTAGCAGCGGGAGGCTACAATGAGCAGTTCTTC,CASSLAAGGYNEQFF
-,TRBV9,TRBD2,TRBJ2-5,TGTGCCAGCAGCGTCGGGACTAGCGGGCTCCAAGAGACCCAGTACTTC,CASSVGTSGLQETQYF
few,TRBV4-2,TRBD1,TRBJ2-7,TGTGCCAGCAGCCAGGCTCCCGGGACAGGGTACTACTACGAGCAGTACTTC,CASSQAPGTGYYYEQYF
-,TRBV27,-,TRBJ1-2,TGTGCCAGCAGTTTATCCCAAGGGGGTGGAGGTGGCTACACCTTC,CASSLSQGGGGGYTF
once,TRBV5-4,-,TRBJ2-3,TGTGCCAGCAGCTCCCCCGCGGGAGATACGCAGTATTTT,CASSSPAGDTQYF
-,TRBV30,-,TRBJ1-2,TGTGCCTGGACAGGGCCTCTAGGGTATGGCTACACCTTC,CAWTGPLGYGYTF
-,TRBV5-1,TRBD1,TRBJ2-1,TGCGCCAGCAGCATAGGACAGGGGGACAATGAGCAGTTCTTC,CASSIGQGDNEQFF
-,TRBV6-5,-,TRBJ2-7,TGTGCCAGTTGGGATACAGGGGGAGGGTACGAGCAGTACTTC,CASWDTGGGYEQYF
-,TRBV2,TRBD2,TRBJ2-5,TGTGCCAGCAGGGCACTAGCGATCCCCCCGGAGACCCAGTACTTC,CASRALAIPPETQYF
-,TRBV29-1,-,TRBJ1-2,TGCAGCGTTGCAGGTGTCTTGTCCGGCTATGGCTACACCTTC,CSVAGVLSGYGYTF
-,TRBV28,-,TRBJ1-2,TGTGCCAGCAGTCTAGTCAAGTCGAGCTACTATGGCTACACCTTC,CASSLVKSSYYGYTF
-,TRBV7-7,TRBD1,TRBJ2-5,TGTGCCAGCAGCCCGGACAGGCAAGAGACCCAGTACTTC,CASSPDRQETQYF
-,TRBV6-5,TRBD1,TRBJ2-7,TGTGCCAGCAGTCCCGACAGGGAACGGCTCGAGCAGTACTTC,CASSPDRERLEQYF
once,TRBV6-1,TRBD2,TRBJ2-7,TGTGCCAGCCGGGACATAGGACTAGCGAGCTACGAGCAGTACTTC,CASRDIGLASYEQYF
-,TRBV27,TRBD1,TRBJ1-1,TGTGCCAGCAGCCCCGACAGGGTGAACACTGAAGCTTTCTTT,CASSPDRVNTEAFF
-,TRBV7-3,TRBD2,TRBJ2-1,TGTGCCAGCAGCTATAGCGGGAGCAGGGGTAATGAGCAGTTCTTC,CASSYSGSRGNEQFF
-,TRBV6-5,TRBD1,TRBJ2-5,TGTGCCAGCAGGGGACAGACGTACCAAGAGACCCAGTACTTC,CASRGQTYQETQYF
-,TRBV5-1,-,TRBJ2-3,TGCGCCAGCAGCTTTTGGGGGGACGGCACAGATACGCAGTATTTT,CASSFWGDGTDTQYF
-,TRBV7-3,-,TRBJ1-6,TGTGCCAGCAGCGCAACGCGGGCGACCTTTAATTCACCCCTCCACTTT,CASSATRATFNSPLHF
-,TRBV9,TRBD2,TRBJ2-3,TGTGCCAGCAGCGTTAGCGGGGTCCCCAACACAGATACGCAGTATTTT,CASSVSGVPNTDTQYF
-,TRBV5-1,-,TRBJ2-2,TGCGCCAGCAGCGTTTGGGAGGGGGCGAACACCGGGGAGCTGTTTTTT,CASSVWEGANTGELFF
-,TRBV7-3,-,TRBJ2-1,TGTGCCAGCAGCTTAGTGCGGACGGGAGCCAATGAGCAGTTCTTC,CASSLVRTGANEQFF
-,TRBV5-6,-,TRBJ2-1,TGTGCCAGCAGCTGGCAGCGGAGCTCCTACAATGAGCAGTTCTTC,CASSWQRSSYNEQFF
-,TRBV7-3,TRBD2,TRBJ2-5,TGTGCCAGCAGTCGTACTAGCGGGAGAGGTGGGAAAGAGACCCAGTACTTC,CASSRTSGRGGKETQYF
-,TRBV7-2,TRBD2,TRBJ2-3,TGTGCCAGCAGCTGGGGAGCGGGGGCTAGCACAGATACGCAGTATTTT,CASSWGAGASTDTQYF
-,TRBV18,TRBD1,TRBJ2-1,TGTGCCAGCACACGGGACAGGGTGGGGAATGAGCAGTTCTTC,CASTRDRVGNEQFF
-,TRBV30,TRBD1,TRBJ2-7,TGTGCCTGGAGTGTTTTGCCAGGGGGTGGGGAGCAGTACTTC,CAWSVLPGGGEQYF
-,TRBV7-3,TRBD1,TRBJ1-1,TGTGCCAGCAGCAAACAGGGGGGAACAAGTGAAGCTTTCTTT,CASSKQGGTSEAFF
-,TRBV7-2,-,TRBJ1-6,TGTGCCAGCAGCTTAGTTACAGGGAGGGATTCACCCCTCCACTTT,CASSLVTGRDSPLHF
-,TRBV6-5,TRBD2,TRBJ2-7,TGTGCCAGCGTAGGACTAGCGGGAGGTATCGACGAGCAGTACTTC,CASVGLAGGIDEQYF
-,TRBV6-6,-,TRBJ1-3,TGTGCCAGCAGTGCGGGGGCAGCCGGAAACACCATATATTTT,CASSAGAAGNTIYF
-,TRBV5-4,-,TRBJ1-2,TGTGCCAGCAGCCGTGAGTCGGGGGACTATGGCTACACCTTC,CASSRESGDYGYTF
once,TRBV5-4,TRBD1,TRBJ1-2,TGTGCCAGCAGCTTCCGGGACAGGGAGGCCTATGGCTACACCTTC,CASSFRDREAYGYTF
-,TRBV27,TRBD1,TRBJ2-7,TGTGCCAGCAGTCCCAAGCCGGGACAGGGCTACGAGCAGTACTTC,CASSPKPGQGYEQYF
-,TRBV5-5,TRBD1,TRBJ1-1,TGTGCCAGCAGCTTTCCCCGGACAGGGGTTGAAGCTTTCTTT,CASSFPRTGVEAFF